A few counts support the clone carrying this T cell receptor (beta chain). Its antigen is as yet unknown. These data originate in a study of T-cell reconstitution after alpha-beta-depleted transplantation in children. General study points: About two months after transplant, alpha-beta T cells reportedly came from several hundred expanded graft clones. Fresh T-cell production supplied most of the T-cell counts and diversity seen one year after transplant.

This CDR3 is 14 amino acids long. Trimming left V 0 bases short and J 3 bases short, with 12 bases between. Germline values: CDR1 DFQATT, CDR2 SNEGSKA (reference sequence). This sample's TCRbeta library carried unique molecular identifier barcodes. TCRdb processed the PCR reads anew with MiXCR; each CDR3 protein has one entry. The data contain about 1,000,000 distinct CDR3 sequences, less than 30% of them singletons. The clonotype originates from a boy under two years old who had a stem cell transplant for SCID, so the T cells may come from the graft donor. V gene TRBV20-1 combines with J gene TRBJ2-7; D could derive from TRBD1 or TRBD2 (5 bases each). Sequenced here: PBMCs, mostly from graft donor cells, sampled 360 days after TCRalphabeta/CD19-depleted stem cell transplant. CDR3: CSARDRDLLYEQYF. The CDR3, as DNA: TGCAGTGCTAGAGACCGGGACCTACTCTACGAGCAGTACTTC.